Listed below are T cell receptor beta chains from one sample, sequenced in a study of blood T cell repertoires in COVID-19. Measured with immunoSEQ multiplex PCR; TCRdb has only the in-frame clones, and not every one. Found here are fewer than 250,000 clones, about 88% of them singletons; the top ten hold 1.5% to 2%. The sample was peripheral blood. All receptors come from a man aged 65-85 years with acute or convalescent COVID-19. Both conserved end residues are part of each CDR3. D genes are given only for firm matches.

TRBV6-5	.	TRBJ1-1	CASINRGRTTFF	TGTGCCAGCATAAATCGGGGAAGGACGACTTTCTTT
TRBV6-2/TRBV6-3	TRBD2	TRBJ2-7	CASSYSSSGRALSYEQYF	TGTGCCAGCAGTTACTCTTCTAGCGGGAGGGCCTTGTCCTACGAGCAGTACTTC
TRBV27	TRBD1	TRBJ2-2	CASSLRTGVSRAAGELFF	TGTGCCAGCAGTTTAAGGACAGGGGTATCAAGGGCGGCCGGGGAGCTGTTTTTT
TRBV2	.	TRBJ1-5	CASSDGRNQPQHF	TGTGCCAGCAGTGATGGGCGCAATCAGCCCCAGCATTTT
TRBV5-4	TRBD2	TRBJ2-7	CASSLGLAGAREQYF	TGTGCCAGCAGCTTAGGACTAGCGGGAGCCCGCGAGCAGTACTTC
TRBV10-3	.	TRBJ1-2	CAISELQGNYGYTF	TGTGCCATCAGTGAGCTCCAGGGGAACTATGGCTACACCTTC
TRBV4-1	.	TRBJ2-5	CASSQRRAGFQETQYF	TGCGCCAGCAGCCAAAGGCGGGCCGGTTTTCAAGAGACCCAGTACTTC
TRBV11-3	.	TRBJ2-5	CASSLGGGSPQETQYF	TGTGCCAGCAGCTTGGGGGGCGGGAGCCCCCAAGAGACCCAGTACTTC
TRBV7-9	TRBD1	TRBJ1-5	CASSLTGYNQPQHF	TGTGCCAGCAGCTTGACAGGGTATAATCAGCCCCAGCATTTT
TRBV28	.	TRBJ1-5	CASSFVQGLKGRSNQPQHF	TGTGCCAGCAGTTTTGTGCAGGGGTTAAAAGGTCGGAGCAATCAGCCCCAGCATTTT